The present T cell receptor (beta chain) was sequenced within a study of OX40 agonist ivuxolimab in advanced cancers. Study summary: Age averaged around 60 years (range about 23 to 80), and 82.7% were male.

Profiling relied on immunoSEQ multiplex PCR, and the TCRdb table lists in-frame clones only, not all of them. Seen here are tens of thousands of clones, approximately 92% observed once, and the top ten hold roughly an eighth. Germline V gene data show CDR1 as ENHRY and CDR2 as SYGVKD. The CDR3 contains 18 residues. Unmatched junction bases numbered 15, after V lost 2 bases and J lost 7 bases. The V call is TRBV10-3, the J call TRBJ2-1; 9 bases fit TRBD2. The receptor's source is an adult with an advanced solid tumor such as melanoma, head and neck, liver or kidney cancer. The sequenced sample was CD4+ or CD8+ T cells sorted from blood, obtained in a trial of the OX40 agonist ivuxolimab. The CDR3 reads CAISERVGEREVRNEQFF. CDR3 DNA sequence: TGTGCCATCAGTGAGAGGGTTGGGGAGCGGGAGGTCCGGAATGAGCAGTTCTTC.